Listed here is a single T cell receptor (beta chain). Its antigen is still unknown. No much larger clone is present one base from it, and per-base qualities are unavailable. The V end loses 4 bases and the J end loses 1 base, and a stretch of 13 bases separates them. The CDR3 numbers 15 residues from cysteine through phenylalanine. Of the read, only the CDR3 DNA is kept; its 45 bases are in frame from base 1. Based on the germline V gene, the CDR1 and CDR2 sequences are SGHVS and FNYEAQ. In the ViraFEST assay, PBMC were stimulated with viral peptide pools, and antigen-specific CD4+ T cell clonotypes were then identified by expansion using TCR sequencing. After approximately 11 days of culture, CD4+ T cells were isolated with the EasySep CD4+ T cell isolation kit. Each participant received two doses of an mRNA SARS-CoV-2 vaccine, either BNT162b2 or mRNA-1273. None of the healthy vaccine recipients had a prior SARS-CoV-2 infection, which was confirmed by nucleocapsid antibody tests that came back negative both before and after vaccination. Each well held 1.5 million to 2.5 million PBMC cultured in IMDM containing roughly 5% human AB serum, 8.5 to 10 IU/ml IL-2 and gentamicin, along with roughly 10 ug/ml peptides. On days 3 and 7, half of the culture medium was replaced with fresh IL-2-containing medium. Each peptide stimulation condition was cultured in triplicate wells unless otherwise noted. Using Ficoll-Paque Plus gradient centrifugation, PBMC were separated from whole blood and then either used fresh or cryopreserved at -140C. Overlapping peptide pools spanned the spike proteins of SARS-CoV-2 and the common cold coronaviruses HCoV-NL63, HCoV-OC43 and HCoV-229E. The QIAamp micro DNA kit was used to extract genomic DNA from the cultured CD4+ T cells.

The data derive from a study of vaccination effects on CD4 cells after COVID-19 (dated by TCRdb to between 2020 and 2023). Looking at the study overall: Post-vaccine samples across the study were collected a median of 72 days after the second dose, with a range of 14 to 241. In both COVID-19 convalescent patients and infection-naive vaccine recipients, the study compared SARS-CoV-2 spike-specific CD4+ TCR repertoires from before mRNA vaccination with those from after it. The full study included 10 COVID-19 convalescent patients and a few SARS-CoV-2-naive healthy vaccine recipients. In the study, cultures from other donors were sequenced using the Oncomine TCR Beta short-read assay on an Illumina iSeq 100.

General study outcomes and caveats: Clones induced by infection and clones induced by vaccination both contracted markedly at late timepoints after vaccination, which fits with T cell responses waning over time. Limitations of the study were the small number of convalescent patients and the absence of early post-infection timepoints. In healthy vaccine recipients, vaccine-induced clones were almost all SARS-CoV-2 mono-reactive, with only 1 of 255 being cross-reactive with common cold coronaviruses.

The library was built by means of the immunoSEQ multiplex PCR assay. DNA from the CD4+ T cells that had been cultured and isolated underwent TCR beta CDR3 sequencing. The authors processed their data as follows. Non-productive TCR sequences were discarded, and reads were trimmed to the CDR3 region, with only CDR3s of 7 or more amino acids retained. Antigen-specific clonotypes were identified using the MANAFEST web app by comparison of expansion in peptide wells against reference cultures. To be called positive, a clone needed expansion at FDR<0.05 compared with the reference and with all other wells, an odds ratio greater than 5, and a frequency greater than 0.1% in two replicate wells. Cross-reactive clonotypes were defined as significantly expanded in SARS-CoV-2 spike wells and in at least one common cold coronavirus spike condition. CDR3 similarity was assessed by Levenshtein distance using the stringdist R package, and unrooted trees were constructed with ape in R 3.6.1. Here the immuneACCESS table is served through TCRdb, limited to in-frame sequences with V and J called. Missing clones are a known gap in these copies; in checked studies unresolved V genes cover under half, and the rest lacks a known reason. D and trimming come from the DNA, and the V and J calls and clone size come from that table. The sample records some 68,000 clones, about 80% of which are singletons. The ten largest clones add up to around 1.3% of the sample.

The source is a human donor who received a COVID-19 vaccine. The sample was CD4+ T cells from PBMCs cultured with HCoV-229E spike peptides, taken after COVID-19 vaccination. The cell subset or site label of this sample denotes: HCoV-229E spike overlapping peptide pool stimulation. The chain is encoded by TRBV7-6 joined to TRBJ1-1; D gene: possibly TRBD1, on 6 matching bases. This receptor carries the CDR3 CASSSNPGQNTEAFF. The nucleotide sequence is TGTGCCAGCAGCTCCAACCCGGGACAGAACACTGAAGCTTTCTTT.